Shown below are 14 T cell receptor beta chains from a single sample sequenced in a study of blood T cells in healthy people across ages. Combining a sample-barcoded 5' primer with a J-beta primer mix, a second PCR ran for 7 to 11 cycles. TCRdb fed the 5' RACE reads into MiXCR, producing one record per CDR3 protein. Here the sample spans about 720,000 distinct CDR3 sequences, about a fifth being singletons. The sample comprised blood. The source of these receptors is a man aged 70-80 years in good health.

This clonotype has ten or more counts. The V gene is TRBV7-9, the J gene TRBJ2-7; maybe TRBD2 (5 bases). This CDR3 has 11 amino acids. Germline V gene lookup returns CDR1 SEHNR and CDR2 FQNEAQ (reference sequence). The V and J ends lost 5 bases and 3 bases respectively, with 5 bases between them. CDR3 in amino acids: CASSDYYEQYV. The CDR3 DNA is TGTGCCAGCAGCGACTACTACGAGCAGTACGTC.

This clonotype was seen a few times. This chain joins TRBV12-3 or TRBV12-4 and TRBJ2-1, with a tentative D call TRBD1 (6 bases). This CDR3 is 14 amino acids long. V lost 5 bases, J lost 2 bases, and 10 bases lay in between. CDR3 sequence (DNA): TGTGCCAGCAGTCCCGGGACAACCTACAATGAGCAGTTCTTC. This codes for CASSPGTTYNEQFF.

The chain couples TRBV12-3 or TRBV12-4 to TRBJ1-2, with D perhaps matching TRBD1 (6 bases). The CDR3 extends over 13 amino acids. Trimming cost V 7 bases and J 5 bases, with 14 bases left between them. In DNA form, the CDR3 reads TGTGCCAGCACTCCGGGACATTTGTATGGCTACACCTTC. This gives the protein CASTPGHLYGYTF.

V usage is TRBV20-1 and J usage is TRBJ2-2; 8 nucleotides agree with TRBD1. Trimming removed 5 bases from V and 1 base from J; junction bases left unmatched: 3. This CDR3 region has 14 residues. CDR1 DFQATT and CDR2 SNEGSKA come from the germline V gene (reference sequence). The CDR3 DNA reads TGCAGTGCTCGGGACAGGCAGAACACCGGGGAGCTGTTTTTT. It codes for CSARDRQNTGELFF.

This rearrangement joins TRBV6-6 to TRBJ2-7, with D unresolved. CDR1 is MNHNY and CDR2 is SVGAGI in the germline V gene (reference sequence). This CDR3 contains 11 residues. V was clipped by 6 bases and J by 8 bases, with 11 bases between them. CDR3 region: CASSGRVKQYV. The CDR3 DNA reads TGTGCCAGCAGCGGTAGAGTCAAGCAGTACGTC.

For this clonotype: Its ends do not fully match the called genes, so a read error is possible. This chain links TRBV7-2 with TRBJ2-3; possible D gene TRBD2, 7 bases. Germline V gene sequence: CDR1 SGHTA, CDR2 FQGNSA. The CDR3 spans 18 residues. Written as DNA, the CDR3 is TGTGCCGGCAGCTTCAGTATAGCGAGGGGGGGGGACACAGATACGCAGTATTTT. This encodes CAGSFSIARGGDTDTQYF.

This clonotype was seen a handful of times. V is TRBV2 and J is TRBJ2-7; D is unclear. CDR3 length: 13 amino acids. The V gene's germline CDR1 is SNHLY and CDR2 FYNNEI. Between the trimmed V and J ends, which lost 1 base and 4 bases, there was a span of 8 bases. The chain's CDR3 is CASSEEAGYEQYV. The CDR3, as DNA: TGTGCCAGCAGTGAAGAGGCCGGATACGAGCAGTACGTC.

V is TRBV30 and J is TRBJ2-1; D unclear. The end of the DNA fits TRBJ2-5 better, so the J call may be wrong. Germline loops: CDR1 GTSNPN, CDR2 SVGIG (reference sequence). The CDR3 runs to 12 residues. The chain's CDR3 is CAWSDGPGTQYF. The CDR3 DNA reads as TGTGCCTGGAGTGACGGTCCAGGGACCCAGTACTTC.

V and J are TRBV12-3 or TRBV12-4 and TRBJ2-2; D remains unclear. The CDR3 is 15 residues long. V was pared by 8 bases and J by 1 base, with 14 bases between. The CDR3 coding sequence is TGTGCCAGCGCTTCCAGAGGCGGGAACACCGGGGAGCTGTTTTTT. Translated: CASASRGGNTGELFF.

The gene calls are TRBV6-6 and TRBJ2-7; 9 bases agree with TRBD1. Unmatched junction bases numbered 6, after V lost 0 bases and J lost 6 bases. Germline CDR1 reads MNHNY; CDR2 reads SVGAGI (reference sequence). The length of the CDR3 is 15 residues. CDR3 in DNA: TGTGCCAGCAGTTACTCGAGCGGGACAGGGTTCGAGCAGTACTTC. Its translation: CASSYSSGTGFEQYF.

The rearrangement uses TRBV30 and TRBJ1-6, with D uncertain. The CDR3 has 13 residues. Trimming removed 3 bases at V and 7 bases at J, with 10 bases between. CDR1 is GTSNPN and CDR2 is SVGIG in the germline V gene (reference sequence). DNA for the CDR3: TGTGCCTGGAGAGGACTCGGCAATTCACCCCTCCACTTT. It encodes CAWRGLGNSPLHF.

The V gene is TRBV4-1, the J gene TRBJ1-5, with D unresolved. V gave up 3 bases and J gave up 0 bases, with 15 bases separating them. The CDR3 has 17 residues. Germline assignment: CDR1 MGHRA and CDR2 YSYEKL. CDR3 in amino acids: CASSHFGRAYSNQPQHF. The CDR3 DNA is TGCGCCAGCAGCCATTTCGGCAGAGCTTATAGCAATCAGCCCCAGCATTTT.

The CDR3 DNA reads TGTGCCACCAGGGGGGATAGCAATCAGCCCCAGCATTTT. It translates to CATRGDSNQPQHF. The chain joins TRBV15 to TRBJ1-5, with a weak D call TRBD1 (5 bases). In germline, CDR1 is LNHNV, CDR2 YYDKDF (reference sequence). The ends were cut back, 6 bases at V and 0 bases at J, with 6 bases in the middle. This CDR3 has 13 amino acids. The whole variable domain, filled in from reference TRBV15 and TRBJ1-5, reads DAMVIQNPRYQVTQFGKPVTLSCSQTLNHNVMYWYQQKSSQAPKLLFHYYDKDFNNEADTPDNFQSRRPNTSFCFLDIRSPGLGDTAMYLCATRGDSNQPQHFGDGTRLSIL.

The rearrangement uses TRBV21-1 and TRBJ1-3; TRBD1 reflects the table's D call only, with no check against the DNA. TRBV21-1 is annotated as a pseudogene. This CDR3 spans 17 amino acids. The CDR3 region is CASTSRGGSNSGNTIYF. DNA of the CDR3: TGTGCCAGCACCTCAAGAGGGGGATCGAACTCTGGAAACACCATATATTTT.